The T cell receptor (beta chain) under discussion was sequenced for a study of T cell responses to AZD1222 COVID-19 vaccine. A word on this clone: Its antigen is not known.

Clones were read by immunoSEQ multiplex PCR, and TCRdb kept only the in-frame ones, dropping some. The sample lists about 83,000 clones; approximately 92% were seen once. Study-wide findings and caveats: Spike-wide coverage was observed for vaccine-associated CD4 TCRs, with dominant responses at 160-218 and 743-854. Unmutated variant regions reportedly attract nearly half of all spike-specific TCRs. Spike-specific TCR breadth and depth both grew after two AZD1222 doses.

The germline V gene has CDR1 SGHRS and CDR2 YFSETQ. V shed 4 bases and J shed 0 bases, with 20 bases lying between them. This CDR3 region has 19 residues. The clonotype originates from an adult in good health. The chain employs TRBV5-1 and TRBJ1-6; D remains ambiguous. The input for sequencing was peripheral blood, taken on day 0 of AZD1222 vaccination. The CDR3, as DNA: TGCGCCAGCAGCCCCAGTGGACTGACTCAACCCTCCTATAATTCACCCCTCCACTTT. Amino acid sequence: CASSPSGLTQPSYNSPLHF.